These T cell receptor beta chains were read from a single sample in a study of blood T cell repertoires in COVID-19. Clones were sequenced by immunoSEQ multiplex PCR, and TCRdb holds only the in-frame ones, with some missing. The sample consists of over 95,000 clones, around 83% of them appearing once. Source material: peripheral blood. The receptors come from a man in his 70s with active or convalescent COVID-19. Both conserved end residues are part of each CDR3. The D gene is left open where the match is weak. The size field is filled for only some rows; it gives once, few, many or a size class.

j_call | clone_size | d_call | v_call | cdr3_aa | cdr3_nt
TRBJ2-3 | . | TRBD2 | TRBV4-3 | CASSQGRSGTTDTQYF | TGCGCCAGCAGCCAAGGGAGAAGCGGGACCACAGATACGCAGTATTTT
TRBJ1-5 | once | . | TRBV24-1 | CATSDFRGNQPQHF | TGTGCCACCAGTGATTTCCGGGGGAATCAGCCCCAGCATTTT
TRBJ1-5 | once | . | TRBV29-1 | CSVPGGPNQPQHF | TGCAGCGTCCCGGGGGGGCCCAATCAGCCCCAGCATTTT
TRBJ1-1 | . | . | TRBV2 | CASRVEIYQIEAFF | TGTGCCAGCAGGGTAGAGATTTACCAAATAGAAGCTTTCTTT
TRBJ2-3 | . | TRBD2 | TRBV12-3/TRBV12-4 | CASSLSGGGLYF | TGTGCCAGCAGTTTGTCGGGCGGGGGTTTGTATTTT
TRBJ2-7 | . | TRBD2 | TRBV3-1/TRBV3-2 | CASSAGSGGTKQYF | TGTGCCAGCAGCGCGGGTAGCGGGGGGACGAAGCAGTACTTC
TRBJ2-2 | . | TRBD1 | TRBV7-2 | CASSSGGTGVTGELFF | TGTGCCAGCAGCTCCGGGGGGACAGGGGTAACCGGGGAGCTGTTTTTT
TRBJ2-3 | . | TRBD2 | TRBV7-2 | CASMRGGSTDTQYF | TGTGCCAGCATGCGCGGGGGGTCCACAGATACGCAGTATTTT
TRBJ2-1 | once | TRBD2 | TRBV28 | CASSLSGGAYWNEQFF | TGTGCCAGCAGTTTAAGCGGGGGGGCGTATTGGAATGAGCAGTTCTTC
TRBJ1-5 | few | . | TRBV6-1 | CASSEFGGLGNQPQHF | TGTGCCAGCAGTGAATTCGGAGGGCTAGGGAATCAGCCCCAGCATTTT